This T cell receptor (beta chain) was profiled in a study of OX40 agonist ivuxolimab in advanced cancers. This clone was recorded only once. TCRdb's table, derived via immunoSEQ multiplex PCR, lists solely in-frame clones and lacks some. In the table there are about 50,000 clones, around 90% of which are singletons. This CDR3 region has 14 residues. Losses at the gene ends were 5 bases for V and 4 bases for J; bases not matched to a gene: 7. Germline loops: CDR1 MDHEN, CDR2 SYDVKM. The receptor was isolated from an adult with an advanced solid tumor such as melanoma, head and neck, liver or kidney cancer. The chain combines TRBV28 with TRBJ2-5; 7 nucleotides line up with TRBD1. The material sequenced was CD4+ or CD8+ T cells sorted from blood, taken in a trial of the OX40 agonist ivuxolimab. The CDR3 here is CASSTTGNRETQYF. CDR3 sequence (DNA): TGTGCCAGCAGTACGACAGGGAATCGAGAGACCCAGTACTTC.